This TCR beta chain was observed in a study of preoperative IRX-2 immunotherapy in early breast cancer. Treatment noted: preoperative locoregional IRX-2 cytokine immunotherapy. Patients received preoperative, locoregional IRX-2 cytokine immunotherapy in a phase Ib study. Produced via immunoSEQ multiplex PCR; TCRdb's table is partial and in-frame only. The sample lists approximately 30,000 clones, about 90% occurring once. V gave up 1 base and J gave up 8 bases, with 15 bases separating them. The CDR3 is 14 amino acids. Germline-derived CDR1 and CDR2 are SGHRS and YFSETQ. The input for sequencing was tumor tissue, taken after IRX-2 immunotherapy. The receptor was derived from a human donor with breast cancer. The chain links TRBV5-1 to TRBJ1-2; a weak D match, TRBD1 (6 bases). The CDR3 nucleotides are TGCGCCAGCAGCTTGCTGCAAACAGGGACGGGCTACACCTTC. Translated, it gives CASSLLQTGTGYTF.